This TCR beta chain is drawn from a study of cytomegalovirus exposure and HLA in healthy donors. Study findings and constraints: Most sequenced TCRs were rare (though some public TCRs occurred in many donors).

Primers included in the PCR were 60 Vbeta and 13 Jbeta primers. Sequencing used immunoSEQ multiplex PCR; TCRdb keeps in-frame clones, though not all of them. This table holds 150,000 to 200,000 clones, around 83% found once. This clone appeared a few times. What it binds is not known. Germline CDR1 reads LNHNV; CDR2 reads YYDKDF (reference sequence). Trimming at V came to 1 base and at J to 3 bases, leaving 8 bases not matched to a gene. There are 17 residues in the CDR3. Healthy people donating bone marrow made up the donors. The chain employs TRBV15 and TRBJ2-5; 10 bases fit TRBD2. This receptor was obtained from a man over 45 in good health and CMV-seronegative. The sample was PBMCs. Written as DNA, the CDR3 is TGTGCCACCAGCAGAGGCCTACTAGCGGGGAGGAAAGAGACCCAGTACTTC. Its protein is CATSRGLLAGRKETQYF.